The text below deals with one T cell receptor beta chain. Original processing methods: Estimated nucleated cell counts came from reference gene primer amplification. Using immunoSEQ multiplex PCR, the repertoire was profiled, and TCRdb retains in-frame clones only, with some absent. From that table come the V and J calls and clone size; the DNA was used to work out D and trimming. Among around 130,000 clones, about 80% were seen once, and the ten largest hold more than 10%. This sample was included in a study of blood T cell repertoires in COVID-19. Study context: There were acute and convalescent COVID-19 samples, and they came from the United States, Italy and Spain. The cDNA or gDNA used as material had been derived from T cells, B-cell-depleted T cells, or PBMCs.

Trimming removed 4 bases at V and 6 bases at J, with 13 bases between. This CDR3 comprises 14 residues. Germline V gene lookup returns CDR1 ENHRY and CDR2 SYGVKD. The chain uses TRBV10-3 and TRBJ1-5; possibly TRBD1 for D (6 bases). This clonotype originated in a human donor in a cohort sampled during active COVID-19. Input material: peripheral blood. The CDR3 DNA reads as TGTGCCATCAGTGGAGTACAGGGTGGTCAGCCCCAGCATTTT. It translates to CAISGVQGGQPQHF.